These T cell receptor beta chains were read from a single sample in a study of blood T cell repertoires in COVID-19. The method was immunoSEQ multiplex PCR; TCRdb's version includes in-frame clones alone and lacks a portion of them. The data hold under 300,000 clones, with roughly 86% observed a single time. The specimen was PBMCs or T cells enriched from blood (not recorded which). These receptors originate from a woman between 40 and 55 years old with acute COVID-19. The CDR3 runs from the conserved cysteine through the conserved F or W. Each record gives: CDR3 length, J gene, clone size, D gene, V gene, CDR3 DNA, CDR3 protein. D genes are given only for firm matches. Rows give clone size only sometimes, using once, few, many, or a class for an expanded clone.

>17|TRBJ2-7|-|TRBD1|TRBV27
TGTGCCAGCAGTGCTCGGATTGCGGACAGGGTCCTATACGAGCAGTACTTC
CASSARIADRVLYEQYF
>18|TRBJ2-1|-|-|TRBV7-6
TGTGCCAGCAGCTTCTCTCGGACAGCACCTAAAACCTACAATGAGCAGTTCTTC
CASSFSRTAPKTYNEQFF
>14|TRBJ2-1|-|TRBD2|TRBV6-5
TGTGCCAGCAGTTATAGCGGGAGTAGGAATGAGCAGTTCTTC
CASSYSGSRNEQFF
>19|TRBJ1-1|-|-|TRBV7-9
TGTGCCGTCGGGGGGCGAAGGTCGAACTCACGAGAGAGTAACACTGAAGCTTTCTTT
CAVGGRRSNSRESNTEAFF
>15|TRBJ2-3|-|TRBD2|TRBV24-1
TGTGCCACCAGTGATTTTTCGGGACTAAGCCATACGCAGTATTTT
CATSDFSGLSHTQYF
>16|TRBJ1-2|-|TRBD1|TRBV19
TGTGCCAGTACCCAACAGGGGCCTTCAACGGGCTATGGCTACACCTTC
CASTQQGPSTGYGYTF
>14|TRBJ2-1|once|TRBD2|TRBV29-1
TGCAGCGTTGCTAGCGGGCGCTCCTACAATGAGCAGTTCTTC
CSVASGRSYNEQFF
>13|TRBJ1-1|-|TRBD1|TRBV30
TGTGCCTGGAGTCAAGACAGGGGCACTGAAGCTTTCTTT
CAWSQDRGTEAFF
>15|TRBJ2-3|-|TRBD2|TRBV7-9
TGTGCCAGCAGCTTGGCGGGACTACCCACAGATACGCAGTATTTT
CASSLAGLPTDTQYF
>15|TRBJ2-1|-|-|TRBV4-2
TGTGCCAGCAGCCAAGACCCCCAAAATTTCAATGAGCAGTTCTTC
CASSQDPQNFNEQFF
>16|TRBJ1-5|-|-|TRBV5-6
TGTGCCAGCATAGGGAGTCTAAGATCCGGCAATCAGCCCCAGCATTTT
CASIGSLRSGNQPQHF
>14|TRBJ2-2|-|-|TRBV2
TGTGCCAGCAGTGTAGGGGGAATCACCGGGGAGCTGTTTTTT
CASSVGGITGELFF
>14|TRBJ1-1|once|-|TRBV10-3
TGTGCCATCAGTGGATGGAGGGGGAACACTGAAGCTTTCTTT
CAISGWRGNTEAFF
>15|TRBJ2-1|-|TRBD2|TRBV11-3
TGTGCCAGCAGCCCCGGGACTAGTCTTTACAGTGAGCAGTTCTTC
CASSPGTSLYSEQFF
>13|TRBJ2-1|few|TRBD1|TRBV5-1
TGCGCCAGCAGCTTGGCCGGGACAGGGGTTCAGTTCTTC
CASSLAGTGVQFF
>13|TRBJ2-5|-|-|TRBV10-1
TGCGCCAGCAGTGAAACAGGCTTGGAGACCCAGTACTTC
CASSETGLETQYF
>16|TRBJ2-7|-|TRBD1|TRBV11-3
TGTGCCAGCAGCTTAGAGGGGACAGGGCTAAGCTACGAGCAGTACTTC
CASSLEGTGLSYEQYF
>15|TRBJ1-5|once|-|TRBV6-1
TGTGCCAGCAGTGAATGGGAGGGGAGGTTTCAGCCCCAGCATTTT
CASSEWEGRFQPQHF
>16|TRBJ1-1|-|-|TRBV6-5
TGTGCCAGCAGTTACGACCCCAGGACTATGAACACTGAAGCTTTCTTT
CASSYDPRTMNTEAFF
>15|TRBJ2-5|-|-|TRBV19
TGTGCCAGTAGCTTAGGGGTCAGGGGCGGTGAGACCCAGTACTTC
CASSLGVRGGETQYF
>15|TRBJ1-6|-|TRBD1|TRBV19
TGTGCCAGTAGTATAAGGGGGCCAAATAATTCACCCCTCCACTTT
CASSIRGPNNSPLHF
>13|TRBJ1-3|-|-|TRBV6-2/TRBV6-3
TGTGCCAGCAGTGAGACAGGTTTCAACACCATATATTTT
CASSETGFNTIYF
>15|TRBJ2-7|once|TRBD1|TRBV6-5
TGTGCCAGCAGTTCCCGACAGGGTCCCCGCTACGAGCAGTACTTC
CASSSRQGPRYEQYF
>13|TRBJ2-7|-|TRBD2|TRBV27
TGTGCCAGCAGTTTACTAGCGGGGTACGAGCAGTACTTC
CASSLLAGYEQYF
>15|TRBJ1-2|once|TRBD1|TRBV19
TGTGCCAGTACGGCCCCGGGACAGGGGAACTATGGCTACACCTTC
CASTAPGQGNYGYTF
>15|TRBJ1-3|-|-|TRBV25-1
TGTGCCAGCAGTGAATTGGAGGAAAGTGGAAACACCATATATTTT
CASSELEESGNTIYF
>17|TRBJ2-2|few|TRBD1|TRBV4-1
TGCGCCAGCAGCCAAGACTGGACAGGCGAGAACACCGGGGAGCTGTTTTTT
CASSQDWTGENTGELFF
>16|TRBJ1-5|few|-|TRBV18
TGTGCCAGCTCACCCCCCACGGGGAAGGGCAATCAGCCCCAGCATTTT
CASSPPTGKGNQPQHF
>12|TRBJ2-7|-|-|TRBV24-1
TGTGCCACCAGTAGGGGGTTGGGCGAGCAGTACTTC
CATSRGLGEQYF
>12|TRBJ2-7|-|TRBD2|TRBV30
TGTGCCTGGAGTAAAGGGACTAGCCCGGAGTACTTC
CAWSKGTSPEYF
>14|TRBJ2-5|few|-|TRBV20-1
TGCAGTGCTAGTGATGGGGGCGCCCAAGAGACCCAGTACTTC
CSASDGGAQETQYF
>17|TRBJ1-3|-|TRBD1|TRBV24-1
TGTGCCACCAGTGACCCGACAGGGGGAAACTCTGGAAACACCATATATTTT
CATSDPTGGNSGNTIYF
>12|TRBJ2-7|-|TRBD2|TRBV5-1
TGCGCCAGCAGCGGGAGGGCGAGCGAGCAGTACTTC
CASSGRASEQYF
>14|TRBJ1-2|-|TRBD1|TRBV19
TGTGCCAGTAGTACCCGGACAGGAAACTATGGCTACACCTTC
CASSTRTGNYGYTF
>15|TRBJ2-1|-|-|TRBV7-6
TGTGCCAGCAGGGCCGGGACTTTCCAATACAATGAGCAGTTCTTC
CASRAGTFQYNEQFF
>15|TRBJ2-7|-|-|TRBV18
TGTGCCAGCTCACCACCCCAGGTCCCTTACTACGAGCAGTACTTC
CASSPPQVPYYEQYF
>14|TRBJ2-2|-|TRBD2|TRBV7-3
TGTGCCAGCAGAGCGGGAGGGAACACCGGGGAGCTGTTTTTT
CASRAGGNTGELFF
>15|TRBJ2-7|-|TRBD2|TRBV9
TGTGCCAGCAGCGTAGGCGGTTCTAGCGGCTACGAGCAGTACTTC
CASSVGGSSGYEQYF
>14|TRBJ1-4|-|TRBD1|TRBV9
TGTGCCAGCAGCAGAACAGGGGTGGGTGAAAAACTGTTTTTT
CASSRTGVGEKLFF
>13|TRBJ1-1|-|-|TRBV30
TGTGCCTGGAGTGTCTGGGGGGGTACTGAAGCTTTCTTT
CAWSVWGGTEAFF
>14|TRBJ2-5|-|-|TRBV2
TGTGCCAGCAGTGAAGGTCTAGCACGAGAGACCCAGTACTTC
CASSEGLARETQYF
>15|TRBJ1-4|-|-|TRBV4-1
TGCGCCAGCAGCCTTGAAGGGGGAACTAATGAAAAACTGTTTTTT
CASSLEGGTNEKLFF
>13|TRBJ1-2|-|-|TRBV12-3/TRBV12-4
TGTGCCAGCAGTTTGAGGGCGATTGGGGGCTACACCTTC
CASSLRAIGGYTF
>14|TRBJ2-4|-|-|TRBV27
TGTGCCAGCGGGATCCTAGGCAGCGGAAACATTCAGTACTTC
CASGILGSGNIQYF
>16|TRBJ2-3|-|TRBD2|TRBV7-3
TGTGCCAGCAGCTTAACTGCTAGCGGGAGCCCAGATACGCAGTATTTT
CASSLTASGSPDTQYF
>13|TRBJ1-6|-|-|TRBV5-1
TGCGCCAGCAGCAGCTCCCAAAATTCACCCCTCCACTTT
CASSSSQNSPLHF
>17|TRBJ2-1|-|TRBD2|TRBV7-8
TGTGCCAGCAGCCGGGGACTAGCGGGAGGGTTCTACAATGAGCAGTTCTTC
CASSRGLAGGFYNEQFF
>13|TRBJ2-7|-|-|TRBV7-8
TGTGCCAGCAGCTTAGAGCAGGTCTACGAGCAGTACTTC
CASSLEQVYEQYF
>14|TRBJ2-1|-|TRBD2|TRBV10-2
TGCGCCAGCAAGCGGGGTAGGGACTACAATGAGCAGTTCTTC
CASKRGRDYNEQFF
>11|TRBJ2-1|-|-|TRBV12-3/TRBV12-4
TGTGCCAGCAGTCAAGCCAATGAGCAGTTCTTC
CASSQANEQFF
>15|TRBJ2-7|-|-|TRBV19
TGTGCCAGTAGCCCTGCCGTAGGACAGTCCTACGAGCAGTACTTC
CASSPAVGQSYEQYF
>15|TRBJ1-2|-|TRBD1|TRBV6-6
TGTGCCAGCAGCCCTACAGGGGGTCCGGGGATCGGCTACACCTTC
CASSPTGGPGIGYTF
>17|TRBJ1-2|few|-|TRBV3-1/TRBV3-2
TGTGCCAGCAGCCAAGTCAGAAGGAGCCAGGGTGACTATGGCTACACCTTC
CASSQVRRSQGDYGYTF
>14|TRBJ2-7|-|-|TRBV5-1
TGCGCCAGCAGCTTTAGGACAAATAGGGACGAGCAGTACTTC
CASSFRTNRDEQYF
>14|TRBJ2-7|few|TRBD1|TRBV19
TGTGCCAGTAGTATGGCCAACAGGGGGCCCGAGCAGTACTTC
CASSMANRGPEQYF
>15|TRBJ2-7|-|-|TRBV3-1/TRBV3-2
TGTGCCAGCAGCGCTTACACCGGGGGTGGGTACGAGCAGTACTTC
CASSAYTGGGYEQYF
>14|TRBJ2-7|-|-|TRBV18
TGTGCCAGCTCGCCCGAACAGGGTTCCTACGAGCAGTACTTC
CASSPEQGSYEQYF
>14|TRBJ2-3|-|-|TRBV24-1
TGTGCCACCGGGGAGAGCGGGAGCACAGATACGCAGTATTTT
CATGESGSTDTQYF
>15|TRBJ2-2|-|-|TRBV7-2
TGTGCCAGCAGCTTAATCGCGGGAAACACCGGGGAGCTGTTTTTT
CASSLIAGNTGELFF
>16|TRBJ1-4|-|TRBD1|TRBV5-4
TGTGCCAGCAGCTCCGGGCGGGACAGGGGTGGTGAAAAACTGTTTTTT
CASSSGRDRGGEKLFF